The 9 T cell receptor beta chains reported below all come from one sample, sequenced in a study of blood T cells in healthy people across ages (dated by TCRdb to 2014 to 2015). The receptor library was made with 5' RACE. A second roughly 7 to 12 cycle PCR used a sample-barcoded 5' primer and a J-beta primer mix. The raw public data were reprocessed by TCRdb itself: fastp quality trimming at Q25, MiXCR clonotype calling, in-frame beta chains only. Each entry is one CDR3 protein sequence, shown with its most common DNA and genes. This sample holds roughly 1.9 million distinct CDR3 sequences; more than 35% were observed only once. More than 20% of the sample goes to the ten largest clones. Sequencing was performed on blood. Source of these receptors: a human donor in good health.

This clonotype was picked up a small number of times. The chain links TRBV29-1 to TRBJ2-3; D is perhaps TRBD1 (6 bases). Trimming removed 4 bases from V and 4 bases from J, with 15 bases in between. Germline-derived CDR1 and CDR2 are SQVTM and ANQGSEA. CDR3 length: 14 amino acids. CDR3 DNA sequence: TGCAGCGTTGCTACCACAGGGTTCCCAGATACGCAGTATTTT. This codes for CSVATTGFPDTQYF.

CDR3 DNA sequence: TGTGCCAGCAGTGTACCGGGACAGGTGGGAAACAATGGCTACACCTTC. Its translation is CASSVPGQVGNNGYTF. The chain carries TRBV28 and TRBJ1-2; TRBD1 aligns across 8 bases. The CDR3 extends over 16 amino acids. The germline gives CDR1 MDHEN, CDR2 SYDVKM. With 5 bases clipped from V and 6 bases from J, the junction kept 14 bases outside the gene matches.

This clonotype was observed a handful of times. The rearrangement uses TRBV6-5 and TRBJ2-2; D not resolved. Trimming cost V 6 bases and J 2 bases, with 10 bases left between them. This CDR3 region has 14 residues. CDR1 is MNHEY, CDR2 SVGAGI, per germline. In nucleotides, the CDR3 is TGTGCCAGCAGCAGGTCTCCTAACACCGGGGAGCTGTTTTTT. Its protein is CASSRSPNTGELFF.

The genes are TRBV7-2 and TRBJ2-7; possibly TRBD1 or TRBD2 for D (5 bases each). The CDR3 spans 15 residues. The V gene lost 5 bases and the J gene lost 12 bases, with 26 bases spanning the gap. Germline V gives CDR1 SGHTA, CDR2 FQGNSA. CDR3 sequence: CASSPTLGTPEWSYF. For the CDR3, the DNA is TGTGCCAGCAGCCCGACCCTCGGGACGCCGGAGTGGTCGTACTTC.

This chain links TRBV15 with TRBJ2-5; TRBD2 agrees at 7 bases. The trim removed 0 bases at V and 5 bases at J, leaving 3 bases unmatched. Germline V gene data show CDR1 as LNHNV and CDR2 as YYDKDF (reference sequence). The CDR3 has 14 amino acids. DNA for the CDR3: TGTGCCACCAGCAGAGATTGGGGGGGTGAGACCCAGTACTTC. It encodes CATSRDWGGETQYF.

This clonotype has only a few counts. The chain has TRBV3-1 and TRBJ2-5; D call uncertain. CDR1 and CDR2 (germline): LGHDT, YNNKEL (reference sequence). V lost 4 bases and J lost 4, with 13 bases in between. CDR3 length: 14 amino acids. The DNA for the CDR3 is TGTGCCAGCAGCCCTGGGGTGACCCGAGAGACCCAGTACTTC. Translating gives CASSPGVTRETQYF.

This clonotype was seen more than once but under ten times. This chain joins TRBV4-3 and TRBJ1-2; D may be TRBD1 (5 bases). Deletions cut 1 base from V and 8 bases from J, with 17 bases between. This CDR3 comprises 15 residues. Germline CDR1 is LGHNA and CDR2 is YSLEER. The CDR3 sequence is CASSQVRGRVEGYTF. The CDR3 nucleotides read TGCGCCAGCAGCCAAGTACGCGGCAGGGTTGAGGGCTACACCTTC.

This chain links TRBV3-1 with TRBJ1-2, with a weak D call TRBD1 (6 bases). Trimming cost V 0 bases and J 8 bases, with 13 bases left between them. The CDR3 is 14 amino acids. Germline V gene sequence: CDR1 LGHDT, CDR2 YNNKEL (reference sequence). The CDR3 protein is CASSQEGGLSGYTF. The CDR3 DNA sequence: TGTGCCAGCAGCCAAGAAGGGGGGTTAAGCGGCTACACCTTC.

This clonotype was seen more than once but under ten times. The chain couples TRBV4-1 to TRBJ2-1, with TRBD2 matching over 13 bases. Looked up from germline, CDR1 is MGHRA and CDR2 is YSYEKL. The CDR3 length is 16 residues. V lost 3 bases and J lost 7; bases outside the gene matches: 6. This CDR3 reads CASSHVGLAGENEQFF. DNA for the CDR3: TGCGCCAGCAGCCACGTAGGACTAGCGGGGGAAAATGAGCAGTTCTTC.